One sample yielded the 9 T cell receptor beta chains listed below, sequenced in a study of blood T cell repertoires in COVID-19. Sequenced by immunoSEQ multiplex PCR; TCRdb stores in-frame clones only, minus some. The table includes approximately 260,000 clones, under 90% detected once. The sequencing sample was made of peripheral blood. The source of these receptors is a human donor in a cohort sampled during active COVID-19.

V and J are TRBV10-3 and TRBJ2-7; TRBD2 aligns across 9 bases. After removal of 11 bases from V and 6 bases from J, the junction contained 11 bases not matched to a gene. The CDR3 extends over 13 amino acids. Per the germline V gene, CDR1 is ENHRY and CDR2 is SYGVKD. The DNA for the CDR3 is TGTGCCGTCAAAGCGGGGGGATCCGGCGAGCAGTACTTC. It yields the protein CAVKAGGSGEQYF.

The V and J genes are TRBV7-2 and TRBJ2-7, with 10 bases lining up with TRBD1. The CDR3 covers 15 residues. CDR1 is SGHTA, CDR2 FQGNSA, per germline. V lost 1 base and J lost 4; bases outside the gene matches: 4. In DNA form, the CDR3 reads TGTGCCAGCAGCTTAGGACAGGGGGCGCGGTACGAGCAGTACTTC. Its translation: CASSLGQGARYEQYF.

V is TRBV2 and J is TRBJ1-2; 10 bases are shared with TRBD1. J gave up 4 bases and V 4 bases, and 3 bases lay outside the gene matches. This CDR3 has 14 amino acids. Germline values: CDR1 SNHLY, CDR2 FYNNEI. The CDR3 is CASSARQGAYGYTF. The CDR3 DNA reads as TGTGCCAGCAGTGCTCGACAGGGGGCCTATGGCTACACCTTC.

This clone was detected once. J is TRBJ2-2 and V is TRBV19; TRBD1 matches at 12 bases. CDR3 length: 17 residues. Germline assignment: CDR1 LNHDA and CDR2 SQIVND (reference sequence). V gave up 3 bases and J gave up 4 bases; unmatched junction bases: 6. This CDR3 is CASSIWGQGASTGELFF. CDR3 DNA: TGTGCCAGTAGTATTTGGGGACAGGGGGCTAGCACCGGGGAGCTGTTTTTT.

The chain uses TRBV27 and TRBJ2-3; 15 positions match TRBD2. Germline CDR1 reads MNHEY; CDR2 reads SMNVEV (reference sequence). V gave up 5 bases and J gave up 5 bases; unmatched junction bases: 8. CDR3 length: 17 amino acids. CDR3 in DNA: TGTGCCAGCAGTCGATGGACTAGCGGGGGGGGAGGAGATACGCAGTATTTT. This sequence encodes CASSRWTSGGGGDTQYF.

DNA for the CDR3: TGTGCCAGCAGTCAAGACCGACAGGGTTGGAAGCCCCAGCATTTT. Translated, it gives CASSQDRQGWKPQHF. The V gene is TRBV28, the J gene TRBJ1-5, with 7 positions matching TRBD1. This CDR3 has 15 residues. V trimming: 5 bases; J trimming: 8 bases; junction bases outside the gene matches: 12. CDR1 and CDR2 (germline): MDHEN, SYDVKM.

This chain uses TRBV7-6 with TRBJ2-3; possible D gene TRBD2, 6 bases. The CDR3 spans 15 residues. V was shortened by 1 base and J by 1 base, with 9 bases between the two germline ends. Germline V gene sequence: CDR1 SGHVS, CDR2 FNYEAQ. CDR3 region: CASSLVRGGTDTQYF. The CDR3 DNA follows: TGTGCCAGCAGCTTAGTCCGCGGGGGCACAGATACGCAGTATTTT.

The chain is built from TRBV2 and TRBJ1-2; TRBD1 might be the D (5 bases). CDR1 and CDR2 from the germline V gene are SNHLY and FYNNEI. The CDR3 covers 14 residues. V was trimmed by 6 bases and J by 3 bases, leaving 14 bases between them. The CDR3 bases are TGTGCCAGCAGGGAGTTGACAGACTACTATGGCTACACCTTC. It encodes CASRELTDYYGYTF.

This clone has just one count. The chain uses TRBV28 and TRBJ1-5; D ambiguous. The CDR3 loop spans 12 amino acids. The ends were cut back, 7 bases at V and 4 bases at J, with 8 bases in the middle. Germline lookup yields CDR1 MDHEN and CDR2 SYDVKM. For the CDR3, the DNA is TGTGCCAGCATTGCAGATAATCAGCCCCAGCATTTT. It yields the protein CASIADNQPQHF.